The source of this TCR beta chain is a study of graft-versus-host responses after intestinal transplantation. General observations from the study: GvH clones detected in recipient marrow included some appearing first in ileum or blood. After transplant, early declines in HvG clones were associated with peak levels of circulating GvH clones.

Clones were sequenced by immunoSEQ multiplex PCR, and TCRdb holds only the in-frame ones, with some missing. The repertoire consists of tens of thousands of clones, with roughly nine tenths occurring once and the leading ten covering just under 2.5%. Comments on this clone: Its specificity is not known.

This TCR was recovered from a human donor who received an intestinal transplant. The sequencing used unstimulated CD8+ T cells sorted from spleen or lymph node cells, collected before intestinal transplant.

CDR3 loop: CASSKVPGTGLNQPQHF. CDR3 in DNA: TGTGCCAGCAGCAAAGTCCCCGGGACAGGCTTGAATCAGCCCCAGCATTTT. This chain connects TRBV21-1 to TRBJ1-5; the table's D gene call, TRBD1, was not cross checked with the DNA. TRBV21-1 is designated a pseudogene. This CDR3 contains 17 residues.